The rows below give T cell receptor beta chains drawn from one sample of a study of cytomegalovirus exposure and HLA in healthy donors. Generated by immunoSEQ multiplex PCR, the TCRdb table keeps only in-frame clones and is missing some. The table shows about 72,000 clones, with approximately 75% occurring only once. Sequenced input: PBMCs. These receptors all come from a human donor in good health. Both conserved end residues are part of each CDR3. D genes are given only for firm matches. Clone sizes are given selectively: once, few, many, or a class where the clone is expanded.

clone_size j_call cdr3_length d_call v_call cdr3_aa cdr3_nt
few TRBJ2-3 15 NA TRBV6-6 CASSYLAGSTDTQYF TGTGCCAGCAGTTACTTGGCGGGGAGCACAGATACGCAGTATTTT
once TRBJ2-7 15 TRBD2 TRBV6-1 CALGAGGPMGGEQYF TGTGCCTTGGGGGCGGGGGGGCCTATGGGCGGCGAGCAGTACTTC
NA TRBJ1-5 15 TRBD1 TRBV5-1 CASSFGTGVNQPQHF TGCGCCAGCAGCTTTGGGACAGGCGTTAATCAGCCCCAGCATTTT
NA TRBJ1-4 15 NA TRBV7-2 CASSSRVGDKEKLFF TGTGCCAGCAGCTCCCGGGTGGGTGATAAGGAAAAACTGTTTTTT
NA TRBJ2-7 13 NA TRBV2 CASTEEVTYEQYF TGTGCCAGCACCGAGGAGGTTACCTACGAGCAGTACTTC
NA TRBJ1-5 15 NA TRBV9 CASSVGTDTNQPQHF TGTGCCAGCAGCGTAGGGACAGACACCAATCAGCCCCAGCATTTT
NA TRBJ1-1 17 NA TRBV7-2 CASSLVREAFMNTEAFF TGTGCCAGCAGCTTAGTTAGAGAGGCGTTCATGAACACTGAAGCTTTCTTT
few TRBJ2-7 15 TRBD1 TRBV28 CASSPRTGGLYEQYF TGTGCCAGCAGCCCACGGACAGGGGGATTGTACGAGCAGTACTTC
NA TRBJ1-5 14 TRBD1 TRBV5-1 CASSIGQGSQPQHF TGCGCCAGCAGCATAGGACAGGGGAGCCAGCCCCAGCATTTT
NA TRBJ1-5 16 TRBD1 TRBV6-5 CASSSGKDRANQPQHF TGTGCCAGCAGTTCCGGTAAGGACAGGGCGAATCAGCCCCAGCATTTT
NA TRBJ2-2 15 NA TRBV5-6 CASTEEGAGTGELFF TGTGCCAGCACCGAGGAGGGGGCAGGCACCGGGGAGCTGTTTTTT
NA TRBJ1-1 15 NA TRBV29-1 CSVGPSGGANTEAFF TGCAGCGTTGGTCCCTCGGGAGGGGCGAACACTGAAGCTTTCTTT
NA TRBJ1-5 14 TRBD1 TRBV6-6 CASSSGQDYQPQHF TGTGCCAGCAGCTCAGGACAGGACTATCAGCCCCAGCATTTT
NA TRBJ1-1 16 NA TRBV28 CASPSPGGEANTEAFF TGTGCCAGCCCGTCACCGGGGGGGGAGGCTAACACTGAAGCTTTCTTT
once TRBJ2-7 14 NA TRBV30 CAWRQGNWGYEQYF TGTGCCTGGAGACAGGGAAATTGGGGCTACGAGCAGTACTTC
NA TRBJ1-5 14 TRBD1 TRBV6-1 CASSLTGINQPQHF TGTGCCAGCAGCCTGACAGGGATCAATCAGCCCCAGCATTTT
NA TRBJ1-1 15 TRBD1 TRBV19 CASNEDRDGNTEAFF TGTGCCAGTAACGAGGACAGGGACGGGAACACTGAAGCTTTCTTT
NA TRBJ2-7 14 NA TRBV6-1 CASNEDRNTYEQYF TGTGCCAGCAACGAAGACAGGAACACCTACGAGCAGTACTTC
NA TRBJ1-5 13 NA TRBV29-1 CSVGDTNNQPQHF TGCAGCGTTGGGGACACGAACAATCAGCCCCAGCATTTT
NA TRBJ2-3 15 TRBD1 TRBV27 CASTQQGVTTDTQYF TGTGCCAGCACACAGCAGGGGGTGACCACAGATACGCAGTATTTT
few TRBJ2-2 14 NA TRBV10-3 CAITQQGNTGELFF TGTGCCATCACACAACAGGGGAACACCGGGGAGCTGTTTTTT
once TRBJ2-2 16 NA TRBV5-1 CASRPTQGKFTGELFF TGCGCCAGCAGGCCGACACAGGGAAAGTTCACCGGGGAGCTGTTTTTT
few TRBJ1-6 14 NA TRBV6-5 CASNPGTTISPLHF TGTGCCAGCAACCCGGGAACTACTATTTCACCCCTCCACTTT
NA TRBJ2-7 12 NA TRBV19 CASSSYMREQYF TGTGCCAGTAGTTCTTATATGCGGGAGCAGTACTTC
few TRBJ1-2 13 TRBD1 TRBV28 CASSQDRSYGYTF TGTGCCAGCAGTCAGGACAGGAGCTATGGCTACACCTTC
NA TRBJ2-5 16 TRBD2 TRBV27 CASSIEPGLARETQYF TGTGCCAGCAGTATAGAACCGGGACTAGCGAGGGAGACCCAGTACTTC
NA TRBJ2-4 14 TRBD2 TRBV7-2 CASSSERGINIQYF TGTGCCAGCAGCAGCGAGCGGGGGATAAACATTCAGTACTTC
NA TRBJ2-5 14 NA TRBV19 CASRPRHFSETQYF TGTGCCAGCAGACCCCGACACTTTTCAGAGACCCAGTACTTC
NA TRBJ2-4 13 NA TRBV25-1 CASSELVESIQYF TGTGCCAGCAGTGAATTGGTGGAGAGTATTCAGTACTTC
once TRBJ2-2 15 NA TRBV9 CASSVGDSNTGELFF TGTGCCAGCAGCGTAGGGGACTCGAACACCGGGGAGCTGTTTTTT
NA TRBJ2-3 22 TRBD2 TRBV27 CASSFVRGTGTSRRPSTDTQYF TGTGCCAGCAGTTTTGTTCGGGGGACCGGGACTAGCCGACGGCCTAGCACAGATACGCAGTATTTT
NA TRBJ2-1 17 TRBD1 TRBV7-2 CASSYGQGFSYSHEQFF TGTGCCAGCAGCTACGGACAGGGGTTTAGTTACTCTCATGAGCAGTTCTTC
few TRBJ1-1 14 TRBD1 TRBV29-1 CSVLNRGRSTEAFF TGCAGCGTGTTAAACAGGGGACGTTCCACTGAAGCTTTCTTT
NA TRBJ2-4 14 TRBD2 TRBV28 CASSSGGSWNIQYF TGTGCCAGCAGTAGCGGGGGATCCTGGAACATTCAGTACTTC
NA TRBJ1-1 14 TRBD1 TRBV5-1 CASSSQGANTEAFF TGCGCCAGCAGCTCACAGGGGGCCAACACTGAAGCTTTCTTT
few TRBJ2-3 12 NA TRBV6-5 CASTQDREAQYF TGTGCCAGCACCCAAGACAGGGAGGCGCAGTATTTT
few TRBJ2-7 16 NA TRBV6-7 CASSSLLRTTVYEQYF TGTGCCAGCAGTTCCCTCCTTCGGACAACCGTCTACGAGCAGTACTTC
NA TRBJ2-1 19 TRBD2 TRBV7-2 CASSLELYRSSGSYNEQFF TGTGCCAGCAGCTTAGAGTTATATCGGTCTAGCGGCTCCTACAATGAGCAGTTCTTC
NA TRBJ1-1 15 NA TRBV19 CASSPFGGLRAEAFF TGTGCCAGTAGTCCCTTCGGGGGTCTCCGGGCTGAAGCTTTCTTT
NA TRBJ2-7 14 TRBD2 TRBV7-9 CASSSTSGGYEQYF TGTGCCAGCAGCTCCACTAGCGGGGGTTACGAGCAGTACTTC
few TRBJ2-7 13 TRBD2 TRBV28 CASSTGTSGEQYF TGTGCCAGCAGCACAGGGACTAGCGGGGAGCAGTACTTC
NA TRBJ2-3 14 TRBD1 TRBV19 CASTLTGGTDTQYF TGTGCCAGTACACTAACAGGGGGCACAGATACGCAGTATTTT
NA TRBJ2-7 15 NA TRBV5-1 CASSRDRSRTYEQYF TGCGCCAGCAGCCGAGACAGATCGCGAACCTACGAGCAGTACTTC
NA TRBJ2-3 17 NA TRBV4-3 CASSQDPPPSGTDTQYF TGCGCCAGCAGCCAAGATCCCCCCCCCTCGGGCACAGATACGCAGTATTTT
NA TRBJ2-3 14 NA TRBV5-1 CASSLTGPPDTQYF TGCGCCAGCAGCCTGACAGGTCCCCCAGATACGCAGTATTTT
NA TRBJ1-5 14 NA TRBV12-5 CASGPDSSNQPQHF TGTGCTAGTGGCCCAGACAGTAGCAATCAGCCCCAGCATTTT
NA TRBJ2-3 12 NA TRBV11-3 CASSLDSDTQYF TGTGCCAGCAGCTTAGATTCGGATACGCAGTATTTT
NA TRBJ2-3 14 TRBD1 TRBV5-8 CASSRDSSTDTQYF TGTGCCAGCAGCCGGGACAGTAGCACAGATACGCAGTATTTT
NA TRBJ1-6 17 NA TRBV4-1 CASSQESPGVYNSPLHF TGCGCCAGCAGCCAAGAATCCCCAGGGGTCTATAATTCACCCCTCCACTTT
few TRBJ2-3 13 NA TRBV5-1 CASTLSVTDTQYF TGCGCCAGCACGCTGTCGGTGACAGATACGCAGTATTTT
NA TRBJ1-5 12 NA TRBV28 CASSLGGEPQHF TGTGCCAGCAGTTTGGGGGGTGAGCCCCAGCATTTT
few TRBJ2-7 13 NA TRBV7-8 CATLKLGLHEQYF TGTGCCACCCTAAAGTTGGGCTTGCACGAGCAGTACTTC